This T cell receptor beta chain was retrieved from a study of CD8 T cells in ankylosing spondylitis. Study findings and constraints: Blood of patients with ankylosing spondylitis appeared to be characterized by a TCR beta motif of eight highly homologous variants. It was reported that disease-linked clones were significantly enriched in matched ankylosing spondylitis synovial fluid.

Generation of TCR beta libraries employed quantitative 5'-RACE incorporating molecular barcodes. TCRdb re-called the 5' RACE reads with MiXCR, one entry per CDR3 protein. The repertoire consists of a few hundred thousand distinct CDR3 sequences, with about 22% occurring once and the leading ten covering about 17%. Germline V gene data show CDR1 as DFQATT and CDR2 as SNEGSKA (reference sequence). The CDR3 consists of 14 residues. The germline V and J ends were trimmed by 2 bases and 3 bases, with 11 bases remaining between them. This clonotype came up a few times. The antigen is undetermined. The sample was blood, either unsorted or a sorted T cell fraction (not recorded which). This chain uses TRBV20-1 with TRBJ2-1; D remains ambiguous. The receptor was derived from a male donor with ankylosing spondylitis. The CDR3 region is CSARSESIYNEQFF. The CDR3 coding sequence is TGCAGTGCTAGATCGGAAAGTATCTACAATGAGCAGTTCTTC.